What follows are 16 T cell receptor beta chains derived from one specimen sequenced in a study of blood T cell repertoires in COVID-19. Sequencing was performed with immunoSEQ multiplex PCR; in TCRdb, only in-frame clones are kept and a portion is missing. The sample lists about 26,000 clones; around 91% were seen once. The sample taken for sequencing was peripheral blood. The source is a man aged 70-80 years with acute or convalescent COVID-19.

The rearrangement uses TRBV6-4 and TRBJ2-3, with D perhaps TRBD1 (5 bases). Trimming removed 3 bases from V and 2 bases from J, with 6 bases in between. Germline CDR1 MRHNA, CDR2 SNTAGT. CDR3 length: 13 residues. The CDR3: CASSEGATDTQYF. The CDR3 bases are TGTGCCAGCAGTGAAGGGGCCACAGATACGCAGTATTTT.

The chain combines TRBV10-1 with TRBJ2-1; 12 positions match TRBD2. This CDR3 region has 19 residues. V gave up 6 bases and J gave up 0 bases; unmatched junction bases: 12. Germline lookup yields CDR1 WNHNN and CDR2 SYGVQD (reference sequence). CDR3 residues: CASSRPPSGRARSYNEQFF. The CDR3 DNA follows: TGCGCCAGCAGCCGCCCCCCTAGCGGGAGGGCCCGCTCCTACAATGAGCAGTTCTTC.

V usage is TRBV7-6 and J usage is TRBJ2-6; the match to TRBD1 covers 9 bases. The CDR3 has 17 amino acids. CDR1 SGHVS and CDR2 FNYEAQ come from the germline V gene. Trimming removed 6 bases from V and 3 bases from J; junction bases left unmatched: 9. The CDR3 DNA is TGTGCCAGCAGTGAGGGACAGGGCTGGTATGGGGCCAACGTCCTGACTTTC. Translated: CASSEGQGWYGANVLTF.

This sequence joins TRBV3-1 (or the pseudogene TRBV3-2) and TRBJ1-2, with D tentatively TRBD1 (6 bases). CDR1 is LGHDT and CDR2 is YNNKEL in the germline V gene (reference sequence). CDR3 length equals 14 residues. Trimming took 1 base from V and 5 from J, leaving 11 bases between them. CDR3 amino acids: CASSQGTGQYGYTF. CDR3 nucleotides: TGTGCCAGCAGCCAAGGAACAGGGCAGTATGGCTACACCTTC.

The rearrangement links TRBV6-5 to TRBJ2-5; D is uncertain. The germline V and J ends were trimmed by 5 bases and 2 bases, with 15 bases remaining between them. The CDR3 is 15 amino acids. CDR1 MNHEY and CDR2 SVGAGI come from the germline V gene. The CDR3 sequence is CASSPTPHGQETQYF. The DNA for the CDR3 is TGTGCCAGCAGTCCAACCCCGCACGGGCAAGAGACCCAGTACTTC.

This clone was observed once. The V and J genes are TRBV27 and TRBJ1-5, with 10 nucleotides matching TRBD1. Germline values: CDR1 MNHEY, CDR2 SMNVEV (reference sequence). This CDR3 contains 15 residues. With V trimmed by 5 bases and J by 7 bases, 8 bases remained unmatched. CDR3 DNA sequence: TGTGCCAGCAGTGTAACCGGGACAGGGGAGCAGCCCCAGCATTTT. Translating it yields CASSVTGTGEQPQHF.

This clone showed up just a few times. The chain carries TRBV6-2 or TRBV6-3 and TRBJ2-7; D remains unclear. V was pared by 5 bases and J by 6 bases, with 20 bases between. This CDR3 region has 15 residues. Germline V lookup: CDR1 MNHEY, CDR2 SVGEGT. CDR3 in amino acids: CASSQRPPLTGEQYF. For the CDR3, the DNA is TGTGCCAGCAGTCAGCGCCCCCCTTTAACTGGCGAGCAGTACTTC.

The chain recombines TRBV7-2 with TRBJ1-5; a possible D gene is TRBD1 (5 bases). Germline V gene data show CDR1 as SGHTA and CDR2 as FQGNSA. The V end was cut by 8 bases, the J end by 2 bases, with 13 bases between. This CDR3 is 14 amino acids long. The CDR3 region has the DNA TGTGCCAGCGCTCAACGCAGGGGCAATCAGCCCCAGCATTTT. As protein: CASAQRRGNQPQHF.

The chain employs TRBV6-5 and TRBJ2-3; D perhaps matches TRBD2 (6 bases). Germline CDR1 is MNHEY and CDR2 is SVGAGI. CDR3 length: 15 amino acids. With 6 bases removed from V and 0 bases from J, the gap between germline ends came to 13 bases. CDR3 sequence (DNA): TGTGCCAGCAGGCCATCAGGGACTAGCACAGATACGCAGTATTTT. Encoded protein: CASRPSGTSTDTQYF.

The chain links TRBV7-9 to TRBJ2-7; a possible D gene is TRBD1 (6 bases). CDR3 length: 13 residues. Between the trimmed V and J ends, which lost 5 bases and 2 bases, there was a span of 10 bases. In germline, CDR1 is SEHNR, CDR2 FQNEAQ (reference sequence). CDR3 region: CASSPGQPYEQYF. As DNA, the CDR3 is TGTGCCAGCAGCCCCGGACAGCCCTACGAGCAGTACTTC.

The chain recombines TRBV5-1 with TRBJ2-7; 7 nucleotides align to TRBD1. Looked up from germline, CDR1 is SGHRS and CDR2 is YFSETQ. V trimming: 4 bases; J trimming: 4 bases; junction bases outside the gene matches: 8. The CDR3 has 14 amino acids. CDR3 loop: CASSRPDRVYEQYF. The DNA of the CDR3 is TGCGCCAGCAGCCGGCCCGACAGGGTATACGAGCAGTACTTC.

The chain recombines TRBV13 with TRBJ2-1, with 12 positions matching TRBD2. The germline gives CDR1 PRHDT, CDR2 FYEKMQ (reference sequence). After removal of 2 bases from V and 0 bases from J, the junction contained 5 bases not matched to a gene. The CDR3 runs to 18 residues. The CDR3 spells CASSLLTSGGSSYNEQFF. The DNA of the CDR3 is TGTGCCAGCAGCTTATTAACTAGCGGGGGGAGCTCCTACAATGAGCAGTTCTTC.

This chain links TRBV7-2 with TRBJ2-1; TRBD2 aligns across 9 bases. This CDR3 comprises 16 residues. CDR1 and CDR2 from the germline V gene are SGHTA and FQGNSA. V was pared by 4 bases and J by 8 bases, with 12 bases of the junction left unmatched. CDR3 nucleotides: TGTGCCAGCAGCTCAACTTTAGCGGGAGTTATCGATGAGCAGTTCTTC. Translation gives CASSSTLAGVIDEQFF.

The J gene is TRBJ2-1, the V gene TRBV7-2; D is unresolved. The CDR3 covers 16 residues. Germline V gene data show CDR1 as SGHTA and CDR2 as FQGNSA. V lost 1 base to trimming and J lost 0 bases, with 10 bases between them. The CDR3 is CASSLDGQASYNEQFF. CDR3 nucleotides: TGTGCCAGCAGCTTAGACGGCCAGGCCTCCTACAATGAGCAGTTCTTC.

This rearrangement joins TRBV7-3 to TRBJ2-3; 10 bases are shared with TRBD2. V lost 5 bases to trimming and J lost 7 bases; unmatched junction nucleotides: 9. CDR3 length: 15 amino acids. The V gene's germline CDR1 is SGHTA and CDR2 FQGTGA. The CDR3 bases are TGTGCCAGCAGCCCATCTAGCGGGAGTATAAATACGCAGTATTTT. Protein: CASSPSSGSINTQYF.

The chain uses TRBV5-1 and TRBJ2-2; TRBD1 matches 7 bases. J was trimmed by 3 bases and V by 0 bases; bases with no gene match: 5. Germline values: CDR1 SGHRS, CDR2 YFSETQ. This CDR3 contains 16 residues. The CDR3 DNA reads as TGCGCCAGCAGCTTGGGAGGGGGCCTGGACACCGGGGAGCTGTTTTTT. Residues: CASSLGGGLDTGELFF.